This T cell receptor (beta chain) was obtained from a study of T-cell reconstitution after alpha-beta-depleted transplantation in children. This clonotype appeared many times. Unique molecular identifiers were incorporated during preparation of the TCRbeta library. Via MiXCR, TCRdb re-called the PCR reads, giving one row per CDR3 protein. The sample yields about 230,000 distinct CDR3 sequences, around 9.7% seen once. CDR1 and CDR2 (germline): LNHNV, YYDKDF (reference sequence). There are 17 residues in the CDR3. The ends lost 1 base at V and 0 bases at J; junction bases unmatched: 8. The chain combines TRBV15 with TRBJ2-5; 7 positions agree with TRBD1. The sample in question was PBMCs from the stem cell graft donor, obtained from the stem cell graft. The TCR was taken from a human donor who donated a stem cell graft to a child with SCID. The CDR3 nucleotides read TGTGCCACCAGCAGAGGGCCGGACAGGAACAACCAAGAGACCCAGTACTTC. Its protein product is CATSRGPDRNNQETQYF.